The next 13 T cell receptor beta chains were all read from a single sample in a study of blood T cell repertoires in COVID-19. The method was immunoSEQ multiplex PCR; TCRdb's version includes in-frame clones alone and lacks a portion of them. Of roughly 260,000 clones listed, 80% to 90% are singletons. The sample was peripheral blood. The receptors were sampled from a woman between 45 and 65 years old with acute or convalescent COVID-19.

This sequence joins TRBV7-8 and TRBJ2-7, with 7 bases aligning to TRBD2. This CDR3 contains 14 residues. V gave up 5 bases and J gave up 0 bases; unmatched junction bases: 4. The V gene's germline CDR1 is SGHVS and CDR2 FQNEAQ. The DNA of the CDR3 is TGTGCCAGCAGCCTAACTAGCGACTCCTACGAGCAGTACTTC. Translation: CASSLTSDSYEQYF. The whole variable domain, remainder taken from reference TRBV7-8 and TRBJ2-7, is GAGVSQSPRYKVAKRGQDVALRCDPISGHVSLFWYQQALGQGPEFLTYFQNEAQLDKSGLPSDRFFAERPEGSVSTLKIQRTQQEDSAVYLCASSLTSDSYEQYFGPGTRLTVT.

The chain is built from TRBV23-1 and TRBJ2-1, with D possibly TRBD2 on 5 matching bases. TRBV23-1 is treated as an ORF (open reading frame) with a function not yet certain. V gave up 0 bases and J gave up 0 bases, with 18 bases separating them. The CDR3 runs 19 residues. The DNA of the CDR3 is TGCGCCAGCAGTCAATCCGCCCAAAAACAGCGGAACTCCTACAATGAGCAGTTCTTC. Amino acids: CASSQSAQKQRNSYNEQFF.

CDR3 nucleotide sequence: TGCGCCAGCAGCGAGGGGGACGTCGCAACTAATGAAAAACTGTTTTTT. Amino acid sequence: CASSEGDVATNEKLFF. The chain links TRBV5-1 to TRBJ1-4, with D maybe TRBD1 (6 bases). Germline V gene data show CDR1 as SGHRS and CDR2 as YFSETQ. The CDR3 has 16 residues. V shed 4 bases and J shed 0 bases, with 13 bases lying between them.

The DNA for the CDR3 is TGTGCCAGCAGTTCCTTGGATACGCAGTATTTT. This gives the protein CASSSLDTQYF. The V and J genes are TRBV5-6 and TRBJ2-3; the D is unclear. The CDR3 spans 11 residues. Germline V gives CDR1 SGHDT, CDR2 YYEEEE. The V end lost 5 bases, the J end lost 6 bases, and 7 bases lay between the germline ends.

The V call is TRBV12-5, the J call TRBJ2-3, with TRBD2 matching 15 bases. The germline CDR1 and CDR2 sequences are LGHNT and FRNRAP. The CDR3 contains 15 residues. V dropped 6 bases and J dropped 6; count of bases not matched to a gene: 4. In DNA, the CDR3 is TGTGCTAGTGGACGTGGACTAGCGGGAGGGGATACGCAGTATTTT. This sequence encodes CASGRGLAGGDTQYF. Together with reference TRBV12-5 and TRBJ2-3, the CDR3 gives the full variable domain: DARVTQTPRHKVTEMGQEVTMRCQPILGHNTVFWYRQTMMQGLELLAYFRNRAPLDDSGMPKDRFSAEMPDATLATLKIQPSEPRDSAVYFCASGRGLAGGDTQYFGPGTRLTVL.

The rearrangement joins TRBV29-1 to TRBJ1-2, with D uncertain. The germline V gene has CDR1 SQVTM and CDR2 ANQGSEA. The V and J ends lost 6 bases and 5 bases respectively, with 10 bases between them. The CDR3 loop spans 11 amino acids. Written as DNA, the CDR3 is TGCAGCGTCGCCGTGGCTTATGGCTACACCTTC. This codes for CSVAVAYGYTF.

J is TRBJ1-2 and V is TRBV29-1, with 9 bases fitting TRBD1. The V gene's germline CDR1 is SQVTM and CDR2 ANQGSEA. The CDR3 has 13 amino acids. Trimming removed 7 bases from V and 3 bases from J; junction bases left unmatched: 6. DNA for the CDR3: TGCAGCGCCTGGACAGGGGCAGACTATGGCTACACCTTC. It translates to CSAWTGADYGYTF.

The chain carries TRBV6-5 and TRBJ2-2; D remains unclear. Germline values: CDR1 MNHEY, CDR2 SVGAGI. V was clipped by 6 bases and J by 3 bases, with 11 bases between them. The CDR3 length is 14 residues. CDR3 sequence: CASRWNRDTGELFF. The CDR3 nucleotides read TGTGCCAGCAGGTGGAATCGGGACACCGGGGAGCTGTTTTTT.

This clone was seen more than once but under ten times. The chain's CDR3 is CASSIDRAFSGNTIYF. The CDR3 nucleotides are TGTGCCAGCAGCATCGACAGGGCCTTCTCTGGAAACACCATATATTTT. V and J are TRBV7-8 and TRBJ1-3; 7 bases agree with TRBD1. V gave up 5 bases and J gave up 0 bases; unmatched junction bases: 7. Germline CDR1 and CDR2: SGHVS and FQNEAQ. This CDR3 is 16 amino acids long. Supplemented by reference TRBV7-8 and TRBJ1-3, the full variable domain reads GAGVSQSPRYKVAKRGQDVALRCDPISGHVSLFWYQQALGQGPEFLTYFQNEAQLDKSGLPSDRFFAERPEGSVSTLKIQRTQQEDSAVYLCASSIDRAFSGNTIYFGEGSWLTVV.

This clone was detected only once. This CDR3 is CASSVRLYSNQPQHF. Here the CDR3 DNA reads TGTGCCAGTAGTGTCAGACTTTATAGCAATCAGCCCCAGCATTTT. This sequence joins TRBV7-8 and TRBJ1-5; D call uncertain. CDR1 is SGHVS and CDR2 is FQNEAQ in the germline V gene. The CDR3 is made up of 15 amino acids. Trimming shortened V by 9 bases and J by 0 bases, and 15 bases separated the two germline ends.

This clone was seen just once. The chain couples TRBV4-3 to TRBJ2-1; D possibly corresponds to TRBD2 (6 bases). Germline V lookup: CDR1 LGHNA, CDR2 YSLEER. The V end was cut by 4 bases, the J end by 8 bases, with 18 bases between. The CDR3 consists of 15 residues. CDR3 in amino acids: CASSPGGKVNDEQFF. CDR3 DNA: TGCGCCAGCAGCCCTGGCGGGAAGGTTAATGATGAGCAGTTCTTC.

V is TRBV9 and J is TRBJ2-7, with D uncertain. The CDR3 extends over 12 amino acids. V was trimmed by 3 bases and J by 4 bases, leaving 8 bases between them. The germline CDR1 and CDR2 sequences are SGDLS and YYNGEE. CDR3 residues: CASSGLEYEQYF. CDR3 nucleotide sequence: TGTGCCAGCAGCGGACTGGAGTACGAGCAGTACTTC. Using reference TRBV9 and TRBJ2-7 for the parts outside the CDR3, the full variable domain is DSGVTQTPKHLITATGQRVTLRCSPRSGDLSVYWYQQSLDQGLQFLIQYYNGEERAKGNILERFSAQQFPDLHSELNLSSLELGDSALYFCASSGLEYEQYFGPGTRLTVT.

The V call is TRBV5-1, the J call TRBJ2-4, with D perhaps matching TRBD2 (5 bases). This CDR3 has 13 amino acids. Germline V gene lookup returns CDR1 SGHRS and CDR2 YFSETQ. V lost 3 bases and J 8 bases, leaving 12 bases between the germline ends. CDR3 protein: CASSSTDGDIQYF. The CDR3 coding sequence is TGCGCCAGCAGCTCGACCGACGGGGACATTCAGTACTTC.